The rows below give T cell receptor beta chains drawn from one sample of a study of patients and donors after allogeneic stem cell transplantation. TCRdb called the RT-PCR reads again in MiXCR, with one record for every CDR3 protein. Of around 30,000 distinct CDR3 sequences listed, over 7% are singletons. The sequenced sample consisted of blood, either unsorted or a sorted T cell fraction (not recorded which). The source of these receptors is a human donor who was either an allogeneic HSCT recipient or a stem cell or donor lymphocyte infusion donor (not recorded which). It is not recorded whose cells these are; they may come from a transplant donor. Each CDR3 is given with its conserved first and last residue.

v_call cdr3_aa
TRBV9 CASSVGGAWANEQFF
TRBV4-2 CASSQDGGGTYEQYF
TRBV5-6 CASSLADGSQPQHF
TRBV6-5 CASTSPWNEQFF
TRBV7-9 CASSRGQINTEAFF
TRBV5-1 CASSFGGLAEQYF
TRBV13 CASSLGWEETQYF
TRBV7-9 CASSLFHGEEEQYF
TRBV7-9 CASSLGAAREKLFF
TRBV14 CASSHGREGTTNEKLFF
TRBV6-5 CASSYSGQVGKLFF
TRBV6-5 CASSLRQGALVEQYF
TRBV20-1 CSVLTSGRASGNEQFF
TRBV28 CASSKFPEAFF
TRBV5-1 CASSAWDSYEQYF
TRBV9 CASSVGGSSYNSPLHF
TRBV29-1 CSVDGAGELFF
TRBV4-1 CASSQERGGAGEQYF
TRBV6-1 CASSDRWARGYNEQFF
TRBV7-9 CASSFDSTTEAFF
TRBV20-1 CSARIPGRLDEQYF
TRBV2 CASMPGREAYNEQFF